This T cell receptor (beta chain) appears in the sequencing data of a study of cytomegalovirus exposure and HLA in healthy donors. Findings and caveats of the study: Reports described diagnosis of cytomegalovirus status by the classifier as highly specific and sensitive.

Concerning this clone: Its antigen is as yet unknown.

Repertoires were generated with immunoSEQ multiplex PCR, while TCRdb's copy carries only in-frame clones and drops some. Here the sample spans around 130,000 clones, over 85% being singletons. The CDR3 covers 14 residues. V was pared by 7 bases and J by 7 bases, with 9 bases of the junction left unmatched. CDR1 is MNHEY, CDR2 SVGAGI, per germline. The sequenced material came from PBMCs. This TCR was recovered from a man aged 25-45 years in good health and CMV-seronegative. This sequence joins TRBV6-5 and TRBJ1-2, with TRBD1 identical over 10 bases. The CDR3 sequence: CASIQDRDRGGYTF. CDR3 DNA: TGTGCCAGCATCCAAGACCGGGACAGGGGTGGCTACACCTTC.